A single T cell receptor (beta chain) is shown here with its context. The sample comes from a study of T-cell reconstitution after alpha-beta-depleted transplantation in children. The ends were cut back, 7 bases at V and 5 bases at J, with 21 bases in the middle. The germline gives CDR1 SQVTM, CDR2 ANQGSEA. There are 14 residues in the CDR3. It was with unique molecular identifiers that the TCRbeta library was prepared. TCRdb analysed the PCR reads with MiXCR anew, one entry per CDR3 protein. The sample includes hundreds of thousands of distinct CDR3 sequences, roughly 13% of them seen just once. The genes are TRBV29-1 and TRBJ2-7, with a possible D match to TRBD2 (7 bases). The sample consisted of PBMCs, mostly from graft donor cells, taken 360 days after TCRalphabeta/CD19-depleted stem cell transplant. The TCR comes from a male patient between 5 and 17 years old who had a stem cell transplant for acute myeloid leukemia, so the T cells may come from the graft donor. The CDR3 bases are TGCAGCGCCGAGGGGGGGACTCAAGTACACGAGCAGTACTTC. It is translated as CSAEGGTQVHEQYF.